This section outlines one T cell receptor (beta chain) sequence together with its context. In this sample, this clonotype turned up many times. Its antigen has not been determined. Per-base qualities were not stored, and no clone one base away is much larger. For CDR1 and CDR2, the germline V gene (reference sequence) lists DFQATT and SNEGSKA. The trim is 6 bases for V and 1 base for J, with a gap of 18 bases between the germline ends. The CDR3 starts with the cysteine, ends with the phenylalanine, and has 15 residues. The CDR3 DNA has 45 bases and is translated from base 1. This record comes from a study of identical twins (dated by TCRdb to between 2015 and 2016). With respect to the entire study: The study deep-sequenced TCR alpha and beta repertoires from monozygotic twins, unrelated adults of various ages and cord blood to test whether fetal clonotypes persist. Replicate twin experiments were performed at different times using different library preparation protocols to rule out contamination.

The paper as a whole reports these results and caveats: Invariant T cells such as MAIT and iNKT could partly confound zero-insertion analyses, although diverse VJ usage argued against such confounding for most clonotypes. Fewer insertions were carried by abundant cord blood beta clonotypes; a weaker similar trend was observed in young adult naive repertoires, while no such trend was observed in memory repertoires. A weaker excess of twin sharing was found in beta out-of-frame sequences because the signal-to-noise ratio was lowered by fewer shared sequences. Recombination models systematically underestimated out-of-frame TCR alpha sharing in monozygotic twins but agreed with sharing between unrelated individuals. Compared with coincidental sharing between unrelated individuals, out-of-frame TCR alpha sequences shared between twins showed an excess of sequences with low generation probability. Conclusions relied on cross-sectional statistical analysis, since the same donors could not be followed over many years.

Libraries were built with 5' RACE. TCRdb names Illumina HiSeq 2000 as the instrument used. A universal primer binding site was introduced by template switching, and a unique molecular identifier was present in the final cDNA, enabling accurate counting of TCR cDNA molecules. Specific primers in the conserved constant-segment region were used to synthesize first-strand cDNA for the TCR alpha and beta chains. To control for contamination, each cDNA library was double barcoded with a SMART-Mk sample barcode plus Illumina barcodes. TruSeq adapter sequences along with Illumina sample barcodes were introduced in two successive PCR steps. The Illumina HiSeq platform was used with custom primers to sequence TCR alpha and beta cDNA libraries. Regarding the original processing steps: MiGEC was used to process raw reads and extract unique molecular identifiers, and MiXCR was used to find CDR3 positions. For each individual, recombination models were inferred using an EM algorithm with the repgenHMM and IGoR tools. Shared clonotypes were analyzed with the tcR package in R, and sharing was normalized by the product of cloneset sizes. Out-of-frame nonproductive sequences were analyzed to study raw recombination free of thymic and clonal selection effects. The public reads were run again by TCRdb, first through fastp at Q25 and then through MiXCR, and only productive beta chains were kept. A single entry per CDR3 protein holds the most common genes and DNA from its merged rows. The authors' filters were not applied to this entry. The sample table lists under 1 million distinct CDR3 sequences, 9% to 15% of them with a count of one. Of the sample, 1.5% to 2% falls within the top ten clones.

Every donor in the study was a healthy Caucasian. The twin cohort consisted of three pairs of female monozygotic twins, all aged about 18 to 30 years. Peripheral blood mononuclear cells were used as the source from which RNA for TCR libraries was isolated. Separately, the same data were catalogued under a study of yellow fever vaccine responses in identical twins. The second study's authors report: The authors reported that the T cell response to vaccination in identical twins appeared partly convergent and partly personalized. Focusing on identical twins, the study followed the T cell clones that responded to the vaccine, and did so with precision.

The chain links TRBV20-1 with TRBJ1-2, with the D segment identity uncertain. The sequenced material came from PBMCs. The clonotype comes from a woman aged 18-29 years in good health. The CDR3 reads as follows: CSAPDSGHFNYGYTF. The DNA sequence reads TGCAGTGCCCCCGATAGCGGGCATTTTAACTATGGCTACACCTTC.